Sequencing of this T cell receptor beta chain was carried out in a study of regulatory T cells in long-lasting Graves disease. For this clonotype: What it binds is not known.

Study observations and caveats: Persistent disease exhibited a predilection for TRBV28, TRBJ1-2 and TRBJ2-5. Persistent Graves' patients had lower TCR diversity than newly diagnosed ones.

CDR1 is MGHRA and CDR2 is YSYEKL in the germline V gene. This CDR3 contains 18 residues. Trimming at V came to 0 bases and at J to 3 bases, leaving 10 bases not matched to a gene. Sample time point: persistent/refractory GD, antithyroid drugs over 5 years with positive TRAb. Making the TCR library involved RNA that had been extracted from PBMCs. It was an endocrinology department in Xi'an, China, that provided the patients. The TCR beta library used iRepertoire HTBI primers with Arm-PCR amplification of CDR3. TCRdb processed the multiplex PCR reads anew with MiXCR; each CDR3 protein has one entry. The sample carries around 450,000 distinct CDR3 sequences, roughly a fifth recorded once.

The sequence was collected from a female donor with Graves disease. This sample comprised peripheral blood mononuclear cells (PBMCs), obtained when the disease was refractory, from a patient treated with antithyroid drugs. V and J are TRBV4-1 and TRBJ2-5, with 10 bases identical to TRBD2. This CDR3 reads CASSQDFRTSGIEETQYF. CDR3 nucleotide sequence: TGCGCCAGCAGCCAAGATTTTAGGACTAGCGGTATAGAAGAGACCCAGTACTTC.